Sequencing of this T cell receptor (beta chain) was carried out in a study of blood T cell repertoires in COVID-19. About the research overall: Material from acute and convalescent COVID-19 was sourced from the United States, Italy and Spain. Sources were T cells, B-cell-depleted T cells, or PBMCs; the material itself was cDNA or gDNA.

The authors' processing: Quantification of nucleated cells was approximated via reference gene primer amplification. Sequencing was performed with immunoSEQ multiplex PCR; in TCRdb, only in-frame clones are kept and a portion is missing. The V and J calls and clone size are taken from that table; D and trimming were inferred from the DNA. There are under 150,000 clones in the sample; 80% to 90% occur only once, and around 8% lies in the top ten. Trimming shortened V by 7 bases and J by 1 base, and 16 bases separated the two germline ends. This CDR3 contains 15 residues. Germline V gene sequence: CDR1 LNHDA, CDR2 SQIVND (reference sequence).

The receptor was derived from a woman in her fifties or sixties with COVID-19, enrolled during active disease. The J gene is TRBJ1-1, the V gene TRBV19; a weak D match, TRBD1 (5 bases). The specimen sequenced was peripheral blood. The CDR3: CASTPFSGQNTEAFF. CDR3 nucleotide sequence: TGTGCCAGTACCCCTTTTTCAGGGCAGAACACTGAAGCTTTCTTT.